The 28 T cell receptor beta chains below come from one sample, sequenced in a study of human T cells and chemical hapten exposure. Sample time point: pre-sensitization, week 0. Treatment indicated: therapeutic diphenylcyclopropenone sensitization with weekly scalp DPC. TCRdb reprocessed the RACE reads with MiXCR, giving one entry per CDR3 protein. Of 380,000 or so distinct CDR3 sequences in the sample, over 5% were seen once. The sequences come from whole blood, collected in connection with sensitization to the hapten diphenylcyclopropenone (DPC). The receptor source for this set is a woman aged 18-35 years with alopecia areata. Some clones in this sample may be carry-over from other donors' samples.

This clonotype was counted a few times. V is TRBV27 and J is TRBJ1-1; the D gene is possibly TRBD1 (5 bases). The CDR3 is made up of 17 amino acids. Germline CDR1 MNHEY, CDR2 SMNVEV (reference sequence). Trimming removed 7 bases at V and 10 bases at J, with 31 bases between. CDR3 region: CASTRWSPGGGPRRAFF. DNA of the CDR3: TGTGCCAGCACCCGGTGGTCACCCGGGGGGGGACCTAGGAGAGCTTTCTTT.

J is TRBJ1-2 and V is TRBV11-2, with D perhaps TRBD1 (5 bases). Trimming removed 0 bases from V and 4 bases from J, with 6 bases in between. This CDR3 has 13 amino acids. CDR1 is SGHAT and CDR2 is FQNNGV in the germline V gene. The CDR3 DNA reads as TGTGCCAGCAGCTTAGAACAGGTCTATGGCTACACCTTC. Its translation is CASSLEQVYGYTF.

This chain joins TRBV6-5 and TRBJ1-1; D perhaps matches TRBD1 (5 bases). CDR3 size: 14 residues. V was trimmed by 4 bases and J by 5 bases, leaving 14 bases between them. From germline, CDR1 is MNHEY and CDR2 SVGAGI. The CDR3 here is CASSLSRGVTEAFF. DNA of the CDR3: TGTGCCAGCAGTTTGTCCCGGGGGGTGACTGAAGCTTTCTTT.

This clonotype was seen a few times. The chain joins TRBV29-1 to TRBJ2-1; TRBD2 matches at 11 bases. V was clipped by 3 bases and J by 1 base; unmatched bases: 17. CDR3 length: 20 residues. Germline lookup yields CDR1 SQVTM and CDR2 ANQGSEA. Here the CDR3 reads CSVEGMASGGNSGSYNEQFF. The CDR3 nucleotides are TGCAGCGTTGAGGGCATGGCTAGCGGGGGGAACTCGGGATCCTACAATGAGCAGTTCTTC.

The rearrangement joins TRBV3-1 to TRBJ1-2; 8 positions agree with TRBD1. The CDR3 contains 14 residues. Looked up from germline, CDR1 is LGHDT and CDR2 is YNNKEL (reference sequence). The V segment lost 1 base and the J segment 8 bases; nucleotides outside the gene matches: 6. Here the CDR3 DNA reads TGTGCCAGCAGCCAAGCGCAGGGGGCGGAAGGCTACACCTTC. It yields the protein CASSQAQGAEGYTF.

This clonotype was counted at least ten times. J is TRBJ1-1 and V is TRBV6-5; weak D call: TRBD1 (5 bases). CDR3 size: 11 residues. Trimming removed 6 bases from V and 4 bases from J, with 6 bases in between. In germline, CDR1 is MNHEY, CDR2 SVGAGI. CDR3 DNA sequence: TGTGCCAGCAGGCAGGGCACTGAAGCTTTCTTT. It translates to CASRQGTEAFF.

This clonotype appeared many times. The genes are TRBV4-2 and TRBJ1-2, with no clear D. The germline gives CDR1 LGHNA, CDR2 YNFKEQ. CDR3 length: 16 amino acids. Between the trimmed V and J ends, which lost 0 bases and 8 bases, there was a span of 19 bases. CDR3 DNA sequence: TGTGCCAGCAGCCAAGATTTCGAGACGGGAGTCTCCGGCTACACCTTC. Amino acid sequence: CASSQDFETGVSGYTF.

This clonotype was recorded many times. The V call is TRBV7-9, the J call TRBJ1-1; D is unresolved. CDR1 SEHNR and CDR2 FQNEAQ come from the germline V gene (reference sequence). V was clipped by 6 bases and J by 0 bases, with 14 bases between them. The CDR3 is 15 amino acids. CDR3 region: CASRLSPTMNTEAFF. The CDR3 DNA reads TGTGCCAGCAGACTAAGTCCCACTATGAACACTGAAGCTTTCTTT.

The table lists this clonotype with many counts. The chain employs TRBV4-3 and TRBJ2-2, with 7 bases fitting TRBD1. In germline, CDR1 is LGHNA, CDR2 YSLEER. This CDR3 contains 16 residues. Trimming removed 0 bases from V and 0 bases from J; junction bases left unmatched: 1. The CDR3 here is CASSQDTGANTGELFF. CDR3 in DNA: TGCGCCAGCAGCCAAGATACAGGGGCGAACACCGGGGAGCTGTTTTTT.

This clonotype has a handful of counts. This rearrangement joins TRBV6-2 or TRBV6-3 to TRBJ1-1; 8 nucleotides match TRBD1. V shed 2 bases and J 5 bases; nucleotides not matched to a gene: 10. The CDR3 contains 16 residues. The germline CDR1 and CDR2 sequences are MNHEY and SVGEGT. This chain's CDR3 is CASSYALWDRRTEAFF. The CDR3 nucleotides are TGTGCCAGCAGTTACGCCTTATGGGACAGGAGAACTGAAGCTTTCTTT.

This clonotype has a count of ten or more. The chain recombines TRBV3-1 with TRBJ1-1; weak D call: TRBD1 (6 bases). This CDR3 region has 16 residues. Trimming removed 0 bases from V and 11 bases from J, with 22 bases in between. Germline loops: CDR1 LGHDT, CDR2 YNNKEL (reference sequence). The CDR3 region has the DNA TGTGCCAGCAGCCAAGATCTCGCAGGGCCAGCAGGGGAGGCTTTCTTT. Protein product: CASSQDLAGPAGEAFF.

At least ten counts were recorded for this clonotype. V is TRBV9 and J is TRBJ2-3; a possible D gene is TRBD1 (6 bases). Germline assignment: CDR1 SGDLS and CDR2 YYNGEE. Trimming left V 3 bases short and J 6 bases short, with 20 bases between. The CDR3 is 16 residues long. This CDR3 is CASSASNGQFGDTQYF. As DNA, the CDR3 is TGTGCCAGCAGCGCCTCCAATGGACAGTTCGGTGATACGCAGTATTTT.

The chain has TRBV20-1 and TRBJ1-5, with D unresolved. The length of the CDR3 is 18 residues. The V gene's germline CDR1 is DFQATT and CDR2 SNEGSKA (reference sequence). Trimming took off 5 bases at V and 5 bases at J, with 28 bases between the two ends. The CDR3 nucleotides read TGCAGTGCTCCGCCGCGCTACGACGGACGACTGGGGTATCAGCCCCAGCATTTT. Its protein is CSAPPRYDGRLGYQPQHF.

This clonotype has a count of ten or more. The gene calls are TRBV4-3 and TRBJ2-4; D is unresolved. The germline gives CDR1 LGHNA, CDR2 YSLEER. Trimming removed 0 bases at V and 0 bases at J, with 18 bases between. The CDR3 spans 19 residues. CDR3 amino acids: CASSQDYSPSLLAKNIQYF. CDR3 in DNA: TGCGCCAGCAGCCAAGATTACAGCCCCAGCCTATTAGCCAAAAACATTCAGTACTTC.

At least ten counts were recorded for this clonotype. The chain employs TRBV29-1 and TRBJ2-3; the D gene is possibly TRBD2 (6 bases). V shed 2 bases and J shed 2 bases, with 17 bases lying between them. Germline values: CDR1 SQVTM, CDR2 ANQGSEA. CDR3 length equals 16 residues. The CDR3 DNA sequence: TGCAGCGTTGAATTAAGGGAGGAACTACTCACAGATACGCAGTATTTT. This codes for CSVELREELLTDTQYF.

This clonotype occurred a few times. CDR3 sequence reads: CSAIVPDVTDTQYF. The CDR3 bases are TGCAGTGCTATCGTTCCGGACGTAACAGATACGCAGTATTTT. This rearrangement joins TRBV20-1 to TRBJ2-3; D gene ambiguous. V lost 4 bases and J lost 3, with 14 bases in between. Per the germline V gene, CDR1 is DFQATT and CDR2 is SNEGSKA (reference sequence). The length of the CDR3 is 14 residues.

This clonotype was recorded at least ten times. V usage is TRBV10-3 and J usage is TRBJ1-1; a weak D match, TRBD1 (6 bases). Trimming took 6 bases from V and 4 from J, leaving 24 bases between them. Per the germline V gene, CDR1 is ENHRY and CDR2 is SYGVKD. This CDR3 is built from 17 residues. In nucleotides, the CDR3 is TGTGCCATCAGCCGCCCCGACCCATATACAGGGAGCACTGAAGCTTTCTTT. Translation: CAISRPDPYTGSTEAFF.

This clonotype was seen at least ten times. The chain combines TRBV9 with TRBJ2-6; D uncertain. Trimming shortened V by 5 bases and J by 0 bases, and 9 bases separated the two germline ends. The CDR3 covers 15 residues. Looked up from germline, CDR1 is SGDLS and CDR2 is YYNGEE. The CDR3 bases are TGTGCCAGCAGTCTTATTCTCTCTGGGGCCAACGTCCTGACTTTC. Amino acids: CASSLILSGANVLTF.

This clonotype occurred many times. J is TRBJ1-5 and V is TRBV20-1, with D maybe TRBD1 (5 bases). The germline gives CDR1 DFQATT, CDR2 SNEGSKA (reference sequence). Trimming left V 6 bases short and J 4 bases short, with 19 bases between. There are 15 residues in the CDR3. Here the CDR3 reads CSAKRSHTGNQPQHF. The CDR3 DNA sequence: TGCAGTGCAAAGAGGTCCCACACAGGAAATCAGCCCCAGCATTTT.

This chain links TRBV3-1 with TRBJ2-3; no definite D call. V was cut by 3 bases and J by 6 bases, with 10 bases left in between. CDR3 length equals 13 residues. Germline loops: CDR1 LGHDT, CDR2 YNNKEL (reference sequence). Written as DNA, the CDR3 is TGTGCCAGCAGCCATGATGCCGTGGATACGCAGTATTTT. It yields the protein CASSHDAVDTQYF.

In its sample, this clonotype was seen many times. The chain carries TRBV29-1 and TRBJ1-1; D uncertain. The V gene lost 7 bases and the J gene lost 1 base, with 7 bases spanning the gap. CDR1 is SQVTM, CDR2 ANQGSEA, per germline. The length of the CDR3 is 11 residues. For the CDR3, the DNA is TGCAGCGCCCGGTCGAACACTGAAGCTTTCTTT. Residues: CSARSNTEAFF.

V gene TRBV25-1 combines with J gene TRBJ1-1; tentative D call: TRBD1 (6 bases). CDR3 size: 16 residues. Trimming took off 5 bases at V and 2 bases at J, with 18 bases between the two ends. CDR1 and CDR2 (germline): MGHDK, SYGVNS. CDR3 bases: TGTGCCAGCAGTCCGGGGGGGGCAGTCCTAAACACTGAAGCTTTCTTT. Its protein product is CASSPGGAVLNTEAFF. Full variable domain (remainder filled in from reference TRBV25-1 and TRBJ1-1): EADIYQTPRYLVIGTGKKITLECSQTMGHDKMYWYQQDPGMELHLIHYSYGVNSTEKGDLSSESTVSRIRTEHFPLTLESARPSHTSQYLCASSPGGAVLNTEAFFGQGTRLTVV.

Notes on this clonotype: A read error is possible here, since a much larger clone lies one base away. V and J are TRBV6-6 and TRBJ1-4, with TRBD1 identical over 7 bases. Trimming at V came to 2 bases and at J to 5 bases, leaving 5 bases not matched to a gene. CDR1 MNHNY and CDR2 SVGAGI come from the germline V gene (reference sequence). The CDR3 has 15 amino acids. The CDR3: CASSYMRGRNEKLFF. The DNA of the CDR3 is TGTGCCAGCAGTTACATGAGGGGGCGGAATGAAAAACTGTTTTTT.

In this sample, this clonotype turned up a few times. V gene TRBV20-1 combines with J gene TRBJ2-3; D gene uncertain. V was cut by 3 bases and J by 13 bases, with 11 bases left in between. Germline-derived CDR1 and CDR2 are DFQATT and SNEGSKA (reference sequence). CDR3 size: 10 residues. For the CDR3, the DNA is TGCAGTGCTAGGATCGACCGGGAGTATTTT. Its translation: CSARIDREYF.

In its sample, this clonotype was seen many times. The chain employs TRBV4-3 and TRBJ2-3, with D perhaps TRBD2 (5 bases). The CDR3 is 17 amino acids. V lost 0 bases, J lost 2 bases, and 15 bases lay in between. Germline assignment: CDR1 LGHNA and CDR2 YSLEER. CDR3 sequence: CASSQERAGGATDTQYF. Written as DNA, the CDR3 is TGCGCCAGCAGCCAAGAGCGCGCAGGAGGAGCCACAGATACGCAGTATTTT.

This clonotype has a handful of counts. The chain couples TRBV28 to TRBJ2-7, with TRBD1 identical over 9 bases. The CDR3 spans 16 residues. Germline loops: CDR1 MDHEN, CDR2 SYDVKM. V gave up 2 bases and J gave up 5 bases; unmatched junction bases: 10. CDR3 residues: CASSLTPGTGTHEQYF. The DNA of the CDR3 is TGTGCCAGCAGTTTAACCCCCGGGACAGGGACCCACGAGCAGTACTTC.

This rearrangement joins TRBV3-1 to TRBJ2-7; tentative D call: TRBD1 (5 bases). V shed 6 bases and J shed 5 bases, with 11 bases lying between them. Germline assignment: CDR1 LGHDT and CDR2 YNNKEL (reference sequence). The CDR3 consists of 12 residues. The CDR3 bases are TGTGCCAGCAGTCCGACAGAAAACGAGCAGTACTTC. It is translated as CASSPTENEQYF.

This clonotype was found many times. The V and J genes are TRBV20-1 and TRBJ2-3; 11 nucleotides agree with TRBD2. Germline lookup yields CDR1 DFQATT and CDR2 SNEGSKA (reference sequence). The CDR3 sequence is 16 residues long. The V gene end was trimmed by 4 bases and the J gene end by 0 bases; junction bases not matched to a gene: 6. The CDR3 DNA follows: TGCAGTGCTACTGGGACTAGCGGCCCTAGCACAGATACGCAGTATTTT. This gives the protein CSATGTSGPSTDTQYF.